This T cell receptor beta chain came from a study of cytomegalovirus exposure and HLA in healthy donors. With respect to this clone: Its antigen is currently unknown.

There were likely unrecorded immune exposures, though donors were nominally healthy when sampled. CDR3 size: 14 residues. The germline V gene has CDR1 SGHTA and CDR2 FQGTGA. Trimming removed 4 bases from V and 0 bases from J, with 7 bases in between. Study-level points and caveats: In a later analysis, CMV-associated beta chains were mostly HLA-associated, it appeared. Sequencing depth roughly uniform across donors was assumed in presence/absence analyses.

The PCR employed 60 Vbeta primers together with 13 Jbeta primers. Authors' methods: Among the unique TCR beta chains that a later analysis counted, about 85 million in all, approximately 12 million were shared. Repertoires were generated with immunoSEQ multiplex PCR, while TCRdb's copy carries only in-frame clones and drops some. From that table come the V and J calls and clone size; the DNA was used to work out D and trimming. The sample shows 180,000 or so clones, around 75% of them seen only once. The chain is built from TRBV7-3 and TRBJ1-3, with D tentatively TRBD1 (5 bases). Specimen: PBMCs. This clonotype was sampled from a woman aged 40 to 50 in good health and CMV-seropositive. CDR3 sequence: CASSSGLSGNTIYF. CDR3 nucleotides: TGTGCCAGCAGCTCAGGGCTCTCTGGAAACACCATATATTTT.